This T cell receptor (beta chain) originates from a study of blood T cell repertoires in COVID-19. The repertoire was sequenced with immunoSEQ multiplex PCR; TCRdb's copy has only in-frame clones and lacks some. The sample lists roughly 350,000 clones, around 89% occurring once. The CDR3 runs 14 residues. Germline V gives CDR1 LGHDT, CDR2 YNNKEL (reference sequence). Deletions cut 3 bases from V and 3 bases from J, with 11 bases between. The rearrangement joins TRBV3-1 (or the pseudogene TRBV3-2) to TRBJ2-5; maybe TRBD1 (6 bases). This sequence was found in a woman in her 50s with active or convalescent COVID-19. Sequenced input: peripheral blood. The CDR3 DNA reads TGTGCCAGCAGCCATCCGGGACAAAAAGAGACCCAGTACTTC. Encoded protein: CASSHPGQKETQYF.